A selection of T cell receptor beta chains follows, all from one sample in a study of blood T cell repertoires in COVID-19. Only in-frame clones appear in the TCRdb table, and some are missing; sequencing was by immunoSEQ multiplex PCR. The table shows roughly 110,000 clones, with about 89% occurring only once. Sequenced sample: peripheral blood. The origin of the receptors is a human donor with acute or convalescent COVID-19. The donor label of this sample is uncertain. CDR3s include the opening cysteine and the closing phenylalanine or tryptophan. A D gene is named only where the DNA matches it firmly. The size field is filled for only some rows; it gives once, few, many or a size class.

cdr3_length	clone_size	j_call	v_call	d_call	cdr3_nt	cdr3_aa
14	NA	TRBJ1-3	TRBV3-1/TRBV3-2	NA	TGTGCCAGCAGCCAAGCACGGAGCGGAAACACCATATATTTT	CASSQARSGNTIYF
15	NA	TRBJ1-1	TRBV10-3	NA	TGTGCCATCAGTGAGCGAGGGAGGGAAAACACTGAAGCTTTCTTT	CAISERGRENTEAFF
16	once	TRBJ1-5	TRBV19	TRBD1	TGTGCCAGTAGTATTGACAGGGGGGATAGCAATCAGCCCCAGCATTTT	CASSIDRGDSNQPQHF
13	NA	TRBJ2-7	TRBV6-5	TRBD2	TGTGCCAGCAGGCTAGCGGGGGGCGGCGAGCAGTACTTC	CASRLAGGGEQYF
14	NA	TRBJ2-7	TRBV4-3	TRBD2	TGCGCCAGCAGCCAAGGGGCGGGGGTGGACGAGCAGTACTTC	CASSQGAGVDEQYF
13	once	TRBJ1-1	TRBV2	NA	TGTGCCAGCATCGCGGGGAGGTGGACTGAAGCTTTCTTT	CASIAGRWTEAFF
19	NA	TRBJ2-6	TRBV18	NA	TGTGCCAGCTCACCAATCCAGTTAGCCAGAAGCTCTGGGGCCAACGTCCTGACTTTC	CASSPIQLARSSGANVLTF
15	once	TRBJ2-5	TRBV18	NA	TGTGCCAGCTCACCTTTGGTGAGGTCTAAAGAGACCCAGTACTTC	CASSPLVRSKETQYF
16	NA	TRBJ2-2	TRBV18	NA	TGTGCCAGCTCACGGGTCGTGACAGACAGCACCGGGGAGCTGTTTTTT	CASSRVVTDSTGELFF
15	NA	TRBJ1-4	TRBV7-8	TRBD1	TGTGCCAGCAGCCCCTACAGGGGGCTGGGTGAAAAACTGTTTTTT	CASSPYRGLGEKLFF
16	NA	TRBJ2-7	TRBV5-4	TRBD2	TGTGCCAGCAGGGCTAATCCTACTAGCGTCGCCTACGAGCAGTACTTC	CASRANPTSVAYEQYF
15	NA	TRBJ1-2	TRBV19	TRBD1	TGTGCCAGTCGGTTAGACAGGGCAAGTATCTATGGCTACACCTTC	CASRLDRASIYGYTF
13	NA	TRBJ1-1	TRBV6-5	NA	TGTGCCAGCAGTTACTCCCTCAACACTGAAGCTTTCTTT	CASSYSLNTEAFF
17	NA	TRBJ1-2	TRBV4-1	NA	TGCGCCAGCAGCCACCCAATAGGGCAGGGGACCTGGCGGGGCTACACCTTC	CASSHPIGQGTWRGYTF
16	NA	TRBJ1-2	TRBV9	TRBD1	TGTGCCAGCAGTGACGCGGCGGGACAGGGGTCCTATGGCTACACCTTC	CASSDAAGQGSYGYTF
14	NA	TRBJ2-3	TRBV7-8	TRBD1	TGTGCCAGCAGCAAAGGACAGGGCACAGATACGCAGTATTTT	CASSKGQGTDTQYF
15	NA	TRBJ2-5	TRBV28	TRBD2	TGTGCCAGCAGTGAGACTAGCGGGAGGTGGGAGACCCAGTACTTC	CASSETSGRWETQYF
12	once	TRBJ1-1	TRBV6-5	NA	TGTGCCAGCAGAGGGGTAAACACTGAAGCTTTCTTT	CASRGVNTEAFF
13	NA	TRBJ1-5	TRBV5-6	NA	TGTGCCAGCAGCTTGGCCCCGAATCAGCCCCAGCATTTT	CASSLAPNQPQHF
20	NA	TRBJ2-1	TRBV30	TRBD2	TGTGCCTGGAGTAGCCGGAGAGGAGCGGGAGGCCCCAAAACCTACAATGAGCAGTTCTTC	CAWSSRRGAGGPKTYNEQFF
14	NA	TRBJ1-4	TRBV28	NA	TGTGCCAGCAGCATGCCCGGGGGTGGCGAAAAACTGTTTTTT	CASSMPGGGEKLFF
14	NA	TRBJ2-2	TRBV28	NA	TGTGCCAGCAGTATCTCTGCAGGGAACGGGGAGCTGTTTTTT	CASSISAGNGELFF
13	NA	TRBJ1-1	TRBV2	NA	TGTGCCAGCAGTGTGGCAGATTACACTGAAGCTTTCTTT	CASSVADYTEAFF
14	NA	TRBJ1-2	TRBV7-9	NA	TGTGCCAGCAGCTTAGTTCCAGAAAACTATGGCTACACCTTC	CASSLVPENYGYTF
14	NA	TRBJ1-1	TRBV29-1	NA	TGCAGCGTTGGCTTGTTAGGGGTGGGCACTGAAGCTTTCTTT	CSVGLLGVGTEAFF
14	NA	TRBJ1-2	TRBV5-1	NA	TGCGCCAGCAGCTTGGCCGATGGAGGGCAGGGCTACACCTTC	CASSLADGGQGYTF
13	NA	TRBJ1-3	TRBV2	NA	TGTGCCAGCAGGTGGGGGCCAGGAAACACCATATATTTT	CASRWGPGNTIYF
13	NA	TRBJ1-2	TRBV5-1	NA	TGCGCCAGCAGCCCAGAAGCTAACTATGGCTACACCTTC	CASSPEANYGYTF
14	NA	TRBJ2-3	TRBV5-1	TRBD1	TGCGCCAGCAGCCTTGGACAGGCAGCAGATACGCAGTATTTT	CASSLGQAADTQYF
16	NA	TRBJ1-3	TRBV7-6	NA	TGTGCCAGCAGCTTGTCCCTTGGGCGCCCGGGAAACACCATATATTTT	CASSLSLGRPGNTIYF
14	NA	TRBJ2-7	TRBV30	NA	TGTGCCTGGAGTATCGGAGGGAGCGGTAGCGAGCAGTACTTC	CAWSIGGSGSEQYF
16	NA	TRBJ1-2	TRBV5-1	TRBD1	TGCGCCAGCAGACGGGACAGGATCCCGGCAGGGTATGGCTACACCTTC	CASRRDRIPAGYGYTF
22	NA	TRBJ1-2	TRBV3-1/TRBV3-2	NA	TGTGCCAGCAGCCACACGGGGGTCCTGCCTCTCACCCCTAAATGGGTCCTCTATGGCTACACCTTC	CASSHTGVLPLTPKWVLYGYTF
13	NA	TRBJ2-1	TRBV12-3/TRBV12-4	TRBD2	TGTGCCAGCAGTTTAGTTCCCGGGACTACATTGTTCTTC	CASSLVPGTTLFF
19	NA	TRBJ1-2	TRBV21-1	NA	TGTGCCAGCAGCCGGCAGCACCGGGACAGGGTAAGAAGCAACTATGGCTACACTTTC	CASSRQHRDRVRSNYGYTF
14	few	TRBJ2-7	TRBV6-5	NA	TGTGCCAGCAAGATAGACTACAGGGACTATGAGCAGTACTTC	CASKIDYRDYEQYF
16	NA	TRBJ1-2	TRBV5-6	NA	TGTGCCAGCAGCTTGTCTGGGGGGAATCAGGTGTATGGCTACACCTTC	CASSLSGGNQVYGYTF
13	NA	TRBJ2-5	TRBV7-9	NA	TGTGCCAGCACGGGGAGAGGAGGCGAGACCCAGTACTTC	CASTGRGGETQYF
15	NA	TRBJ2-5	TRBV4-2	TRBD2	TGTGCCAGCAGCGGGAAGGGACTACCAACGGGGGCCCAGTACTTC	CASSGKGLPTGAQYF
14	NA	TRBJ2-7	TRBV6-5	TRBD1	TGTGCCAGCGAGTCGGGACAGCGCTCCTACGAGCAGTACTTC	CASESGQRSYEQYF
14	NA	TRBJ1-2	TRBV15	TRBD1	TGTGCCACCAGAAATGCCGGGACAGGGGTTGGCTACACCTTC	CATRNAGTGVGYTF
16	NA	TRBJ1-6	TRBV3-1/TRBV3-2	NA	TGTGCCAGCAGACAACAGGCGAGCTCCTATAATTCACCCCTCCACTTT	CASRQQASSYNSPLHF